This TCR beta chain was retrieved from a study of Ad26.COV2.S vaccination and SARS-CoV-2 variants. The germline CDR1 and CDR2 sequences are SGDLS and YYNGEE. V dropped 0 bases and J dropped 4; count of bases not matched to a gene: 4. CDR3 length: 14 residues. Documented treatment: approximately 18 received Ad26.COV2.S at low or high dose, single or two shots; roughly 5 received placebo; per-sample allocation not given. Sampling happened 63 days after the first vaccine or placebo injection. The data were produced by immunoSEQ multiplex PCR, yet TCRdb's version contains in-frame clones alone and is incomplete. Here the sample spans 510,000 or so clones, 87% being singletons.

This receptor was taken from a person between 18 and 65 years old who received the Ad26.COV2.S COVID-19 vaccine or a placebo. The rearrangement joins TRBV9 to TRBJ2-7, with 7 bases lining up with TRBD1. Sample: peripheral blood, taken in a trial of Ad26.COV2.S vaccine versus placebo. The CDR3, as DNA: TGTGCCAGCAGCGTAGCCGGGACAGCTTACGAGCAGTACTTC. Translation: CASSVAGTAYEQYF.